This T cell receptor (beta chain) was captured by sequencing in a study of Ad26.COV2.S vaccination and SARS-CoV-2 variants. Sequencing used immunoSEQ multiplex PCR; TCRdb keeps in-frame clones, though not all of them. The top ten hold roughly 7.4% of the sample, which has over 300,000 clones, roughly 80% seen once. The treatment: around 19 received Ad26.COV2.S at low or high dose, single or two shots; several received placebo; per-sample allocation not given. Specimen acquisition occurred on day 63 following the initial vaccine or placebo injection. The source of this sequence is a person aged 18-60 years who received the Ad26.COV2.S COVID-19 vaccine or a placebo. Sequencing was performed on peripheral blood, taken in a trial of Ad26.COV2.S vaccine versus placebo.

CDR3 sequence reads: CAWGTSYNEQFF. CDR3 bases: TGTGCCTGGGGGACTAGCTACAATGAGCAGTTCTTC. The chain combines TRBV30 with TRBJ2-1; TRBD2 agrees at 8 bases. CDR3 length: 12 residues. J lost 3 bases, V lost 5 bases, and 0 bases had no gene match. Germline loops: CDR1 GTSNPN, CDR2 SVGIG (reference sequence).